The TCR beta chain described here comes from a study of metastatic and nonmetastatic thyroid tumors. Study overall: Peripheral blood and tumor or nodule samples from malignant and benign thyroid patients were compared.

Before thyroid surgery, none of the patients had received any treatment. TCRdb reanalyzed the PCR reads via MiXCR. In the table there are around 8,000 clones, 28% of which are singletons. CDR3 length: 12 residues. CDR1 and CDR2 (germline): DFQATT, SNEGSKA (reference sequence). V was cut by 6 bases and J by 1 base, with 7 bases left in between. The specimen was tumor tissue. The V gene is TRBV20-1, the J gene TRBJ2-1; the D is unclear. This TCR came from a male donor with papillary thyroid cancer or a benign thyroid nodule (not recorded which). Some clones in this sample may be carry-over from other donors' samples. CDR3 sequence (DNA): TGCAGTGCCGAGAGATCCTACAATGAGCAGTTCTTC. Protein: CSAERSYNEQFF.